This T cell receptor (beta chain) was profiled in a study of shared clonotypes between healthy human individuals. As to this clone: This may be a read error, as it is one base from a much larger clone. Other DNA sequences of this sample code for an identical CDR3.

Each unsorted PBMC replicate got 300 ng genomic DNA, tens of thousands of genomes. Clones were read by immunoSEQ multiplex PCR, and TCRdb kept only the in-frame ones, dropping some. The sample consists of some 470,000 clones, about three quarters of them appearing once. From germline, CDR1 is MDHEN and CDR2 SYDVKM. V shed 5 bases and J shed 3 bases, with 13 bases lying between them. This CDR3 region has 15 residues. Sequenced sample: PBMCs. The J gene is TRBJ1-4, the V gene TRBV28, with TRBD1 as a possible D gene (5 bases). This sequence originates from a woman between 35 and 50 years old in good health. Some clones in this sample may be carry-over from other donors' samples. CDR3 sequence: CASSPATGSNEKLFF. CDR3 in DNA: TGTGCCAGCAGTCCCGCTACAGGCTCTAATGAAAAACTGTTTTTT.